This passage covers 14 T cell receptor beta chains from one sample sequenced in a study of CD8 T cells in Susac syndrome. Random hexamers primed reverse transcription of about 0.45 to 1 ug RNA. TCRdb reprocessed the immunoSEQ multiplex PCR reads via MiXCR and lists one record per CDR3 protein. The data contain 130,000 to 150,000 distinct CDR3 sequences, approximately 93% of them singletons. Sequences were obtained from CD4+ T cells from PBMCs. These receptors were taken from a human donor in good health.

This clonotype was picked up a small number of times. The chain couples TRBV6-1 to TRBJ2-7; the match to TRBD1 covers 9 bases. Germline V gene lookup returns CDR1 MNHNS and CDR2 SASEGT. After removal of 10 bases from V and 3 bases from J, the junction contained 10 bases not matched to a gene. The CDR3 totals 14 residues. DNA of the CDR3: TGTGCCACTATCCGACAGGGGGTAGACTACGAGCAGTACTTC. This translates into CATIRQGVDYEQYF.

The V call is TRBV6-1, the J call TRBJ2-1; D not resolved. Germline lookup yields CDR1 MNHNS and CDR2 SASEGT. The ends were cut back, 3 bases at V and 8 bases at J, with 17 bases in the middle. CDR3 size: 15 residues. The CDR3, as DNA: TGTGCCAGCAGTGAGGGCCCCTCACTCTTGGATGAGCAGTTCTTC. This sequence encodes CASSEGPSLLDEQFF.

This clonotype showed up just once. One junction end disagrees with the germline gene, perhaps due to a read error. The chain carries TRBV30 and TRBJ1-1, with D unclear. The CDR3 loop spans 13 amino acids. The germline V gene encodes CDR1 GTSNPN and CDR2 SVGIG (reference sequence). The CDR3 spells CAWIRGLNTEAFF. The CDR3 DNA sequence: TGTGCCTGGATTCGGGGTTTGAATACTGAAGCTTTCTTT. Together with reference TRBV30 and TRBJ1-1, the CDR3 gives the full variable domain: SQTIHQWPATLVQPVGSPLSLECTVEGTSNPNLYWYRQAAGRGLQLLFYSVGIGQISSEVPQNLSASRPQDRQFILSSKKLLLSDSGFYLCAWIRGLNTEAFFGQGTRLTVV.

V gene TRBV1 combines with J gene TRBJ2-5; the D segment call TRBD1 is taken from the table without a DNA check. TRBV1 is flagged as a pseudogene. The CDR3 runs to 14 residues. The CDR3 region is CTSSGGEGQETQYF. CDR3 nucleotide sequence: TGCACCAGCTCAGGGGGCGAGGGTCAAGAGACCCAGTACTTC.

The rearrangement uses TRBV14 and TRBJ1-2; D call uncertain. Trimming cost V 1 base and J 7 bases, with 7 bases left between them. The CDR3 is made up of 12 amino acids. Looked up from germline, CDR1 is SGHDN and CDR2 is FVKESK. CDR3 amino acids: CASSQGLLGYTF. CDR3 nucleotides: TGTGCCAGCAGCCAAGGACTCCTTGGCTACACCTTC.

The V and J genes are TRBV15 and TRBJ2-3; D is unclear. This CDR3 spans 13 amino acids. V was shortened by 0 bases and J by 8 bases, with 9 bases between the two germline ends. Germline V lookup: CDR1 LNHNV, CDR2 YYDKDF (reference sequence). The CDR3: CATSRDSRGTQYF. In DNA form, the CDR3 reads TGTGCCACCAGCAGAGATTCTAGAGGTACGCAGTATTTT. Using reference TRBV15 and TRBJ2-3 for the parts outside the CDR3, the full variable domain is DAMVIQNPRYQVTQFGKPVTLSCSQTLNHNVMYWYQQKSSQAPKLLFHYYDKDFNNEADTPDNFQSRRPNTSFCFLDIRSPGLGDTAMYLCATSRDSRGTQYFGPGTRLTVL.

The V call is TRBV10-1, the J call TRBJ1-1, with a possible D match to TRBD1 (5 bases). CDR3 length: 15 amino acids. The V and J ends lost 2 bases and 5 bases respectively, with 15 bases between them. Germline V CDR1 and CDR2: WNHNN, SYGVQD (reference sequence). The DNA of the CDR3 is TGCGCCAGCAGTGAGGACCCAGGGTGGAGGACTGAAGCTTTCTTT. Its protein product is CASSEDPGWRTEAFF.

V gene TRBV20-1 combines with J gene TRBJ2-5, with D possibly TRBD1 on 6 matching bases. Germline V lookup: CDR1 DFQATT, CDR2 SNEGSKA (reference sequence). The CDR3 consists of 13 residues. V lost 3 bases and J 2 bases, leaving 10 bases between the germline ends. The CDR3 region has the DNA TGCAGTGCTAGCGAGGACAGTCAAGAGACCCAGTACTTC. Protein sequence: CSASEDSQETQYF.

The chain uses TRBV6-6 and TRBJ2-5, with 11 bases identical to TRBD2. The CDR3 covers 15 residues. V trimming: 0 bases; J trimming: 4 bases; junction bases outside the gene matches: 1. Germline CDR1 MNHNY, CDR2 SVGAGI (reference sequence). The CDR3 here is CASSYSGLAVETQYF. CDR3 nucleotides: TGTGCCAGCAGTTACTCGGGACTAGCGGTAGAGACCCAGTACTTC.

The J gene is TRBJ1-2, the V gene TRBV7-9, with 8 bases aligning to TRBD1. The CDR3 has 14 amino acids. The J segment lost 7 bases and the V segment lost 5 bases, leaving 9 bases of the junction unmatched. Germline CDR1 SEHNR, CDR2 FQNEAQ (reference sequence). In DNA form, the CDR3 reads TGTGCCAGCAGCGTCGGACAGGGCCTGGTTGGCTACACCTTC. Translating it yields CASSVGQGLVGYTF.

The chain carries TRBV10-3 and TRBJ2-1; D is unresolved. Trimming cost V 4 bases and J 3 bases, with 1 base left between them. CDR3 size: 11 residues. Germline V gene lookup returns CDR1 ENHRY and CDR2 SYGVKD. In DNA, the CDR3 is TGTGCCATCAGTGGCTACAATGAGCAGTTCTTC. Its protein product is CAISGYNEQFF.

J is TRBJ1-5 and V is TRBV7-8; 7 positions match TRBD1. J gave up 0 bases and V 7 bases, and 6 bases lay outside the gene matches. The CDR3 is 15 residues long. CDR1 and CDR2 from the germline V gene are SGHVS and FQNEAQ. CDR3 in amino acids: CASTLRQGSNQPQHF. In DNA, the CDR3 is TGTGCCAGCACGCTCAGACAGGGTAGCAATCAGCCCCAGCATTTT.

The genes are TRBV5-1 and TRBJ2-1; 10 bases map to TRBD2. CDR1 is SGHRS and CDR2 is YFSETQ in the germline V gene. V dropped 0 bases and J dropped 1; count of bases not matched to a gene: 1. The CDR3 consists of 16 residues. The CDR3 is CASSLGAGGSYNEQFF. For the CDR3, the DNA is TGCGCCAGCAGCTTGGGAGCGGGAGGGTCCTACAATGAGCAGTTCTTC.

The chain employs TRBV10-1 and TRBJ2-3; D perhaps matches TRBD2 (5 bases). The germline V gene encodes CDR1 WNHNN and CDR2 SYGVQD (reference sequence). The V end lost 8 bases, the J end lost 2 bases, and 8 bases lay between the germline ends. This CDR3 has 12 residues. The CDR3 bases are TGCGCCAGCGGAGGTTCCACAGATACGCAGTATTTT. This sequence encodes CASGGSTDTQYF.